Included here is one TCR beta chain sequence, with context. Its antigen is as yet unknown. This entry is derived from a study of T cell responses to AZD1222 COVID-19 vaccine. Here immunoSEQ multiplex PCR was the method, and the copy in TCRdb shows in-frame clones only, minus some. This sample yields about 150,000 clones, of which under 95% are seen a single time; roughly 1.3% belongs to the top ten. General study points: Breadth and depth of Spike-specific TCRs rose after two AZD1222 doses. Repertoires in all cases were sampled only once the peak T cell response had passed. Baseline seropositives among AZD1222 recipients totaled only five to seven.

Here the sequenced sample was peripheral blood, taken on day 0 of AZD1222 vaccination. This clonotype was sampled from an adult in good health.

CDR3 protein: CSGENTMNTEAFF. In DNA form, the CDR3 reads TGCAGCGGAGAGAATACTATGAACACTGAAGCTTTCTTT. J is TRBJ1-1 and V is TRBV29-1; D unresolved. CDR1 and CDR2 (germline): SQVTM, ANQGSEA. V shed 7 bases and J shed 0 bases, with 12 bases lying between them. CDR3 size: 13 residues.